This T cell receptor beta chain was identified in a study of TIL therapy for anti-PD-1-resistant metastatic lung cancer. The time point: pre-treatment sample, taken before nivolumab and TIL therapy. Most excised metastases sampled were pleural nodules or supraclavicular lymph nodes. This was the immunoSEQ v3 assay. Only in-frame clones appear in the TCRdb table, and some are missing; sequencing was by immunoSEQ multiplex PCR. This sample has about 100,000 clones; about 71% occur once, and the top ten carry approximately 11%. Points from the study as a whole: Compared with baseline intratumoral T cells, expanded TIL cultures were more clonal and less diverse (around 5.7% vs 31%).

Of note for this clone: What it binds is unknown.

This CDR3 comprises 17 residues. The germline gives CDR1 SGDLS, CDR2 YYNGEE. Trimming stripped 4 bases from V and 6 bases from J, with 26 bases between. The sample in question was tumor tissue, obtained at baseline. The source of this sequence is a person aged 25-85 years with non-small cell lung cancer. This chain connects TRBV9 to TRBJ2-7; perhaps TRBD2 as D (7 bases). The CDR3 DNA sequence: TGTGCCAGCAGCCCTAGGGGGGGGAACCTGGGTGTCTCCGAGCAGTACTTC. Protein sequence: CASSPRGGNLGVSEQYF.